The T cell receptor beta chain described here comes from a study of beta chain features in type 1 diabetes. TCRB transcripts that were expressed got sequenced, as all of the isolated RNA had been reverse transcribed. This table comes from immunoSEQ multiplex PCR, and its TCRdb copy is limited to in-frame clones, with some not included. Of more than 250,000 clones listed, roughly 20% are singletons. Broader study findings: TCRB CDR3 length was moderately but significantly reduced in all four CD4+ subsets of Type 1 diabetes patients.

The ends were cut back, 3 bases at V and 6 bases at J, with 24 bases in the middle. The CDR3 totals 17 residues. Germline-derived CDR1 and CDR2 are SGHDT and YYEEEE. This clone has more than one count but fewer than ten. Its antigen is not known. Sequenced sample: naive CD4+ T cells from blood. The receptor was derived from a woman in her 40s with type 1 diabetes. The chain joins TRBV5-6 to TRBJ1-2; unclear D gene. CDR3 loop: CASSSTAASRPIHGYTF. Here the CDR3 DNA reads TGTGCCAGCAGCTCCACAGCAGCCAGCCGACCGATACATGGCTACACCTTC. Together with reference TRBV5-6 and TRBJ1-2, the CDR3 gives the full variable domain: DAGVTQSPTHLIKTRGQQVTLRCSPKSGHDTVSWYQQALGQGPQFIFQYYEEEERQRGNFPDRFSGHQFPNYSSELNVNALLLGDSALYLCASSSTAASRPIHGYTFGSGTRLTVV.